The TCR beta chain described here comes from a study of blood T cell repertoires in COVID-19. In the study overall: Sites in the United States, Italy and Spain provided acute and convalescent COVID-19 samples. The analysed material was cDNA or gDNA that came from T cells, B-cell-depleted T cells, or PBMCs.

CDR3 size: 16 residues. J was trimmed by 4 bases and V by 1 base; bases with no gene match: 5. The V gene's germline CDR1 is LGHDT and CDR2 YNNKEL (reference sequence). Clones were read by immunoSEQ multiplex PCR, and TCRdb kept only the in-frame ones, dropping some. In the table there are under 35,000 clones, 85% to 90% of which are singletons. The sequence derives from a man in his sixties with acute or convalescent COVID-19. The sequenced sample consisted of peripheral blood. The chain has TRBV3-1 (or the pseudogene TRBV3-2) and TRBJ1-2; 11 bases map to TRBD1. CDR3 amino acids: CASSQARTGGAYGYTF. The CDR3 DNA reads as TGTGCCAGCAGCCAAGCACGGACAGGGGGCGCCTATGGCTACACCTTC.